This T cell receptor (beta chain) was retrieved from a study of identical twins. Template switching added a universal primer site, and cDNA bore unique molecular identifiers. Using its own MiXCR run on the 5' RACE reads, TCRdb lists one record per CDR3 protein. Among approximately 470,000 distinct CDR3 sequences listed, approximately 15% were seen once. The sample holds many counts of this clonotype. Its target is unknown. Study outcomes and limitations: Monozygotic twins shared more out-of-frame TCR alpha than recombination models predicted. The conclusions drew on cross-sectional statistical analysis instead of tracking the same donors. In cord blood, abundant beta clonotypes had fewer insertions; memory showed no trend.

Another study also made use of these data, one on yellow fever vaccine responses in identical twins.

The specimen was CD4+ T cells sorted from blood. The receptor comes from a woman aged 18-29 years in good health.

The CDR3 region has the DNA TGTGCCAGCACTAACACCAATCGGGGACAGGAATACGAGCAGTACTTC. Protein: CASTNTNRGQEYEQYF. This chain uses TRBV6-1 with TRBJ2-7; 8 bases line up with TRBD1. The CDR3 covers 16 residues. The germline V gene encodes CDR1 MNHNS and CDR2 SASEGT. V lost 7 bases, J lost 4 bases, and 15 bases stayed unmatched.